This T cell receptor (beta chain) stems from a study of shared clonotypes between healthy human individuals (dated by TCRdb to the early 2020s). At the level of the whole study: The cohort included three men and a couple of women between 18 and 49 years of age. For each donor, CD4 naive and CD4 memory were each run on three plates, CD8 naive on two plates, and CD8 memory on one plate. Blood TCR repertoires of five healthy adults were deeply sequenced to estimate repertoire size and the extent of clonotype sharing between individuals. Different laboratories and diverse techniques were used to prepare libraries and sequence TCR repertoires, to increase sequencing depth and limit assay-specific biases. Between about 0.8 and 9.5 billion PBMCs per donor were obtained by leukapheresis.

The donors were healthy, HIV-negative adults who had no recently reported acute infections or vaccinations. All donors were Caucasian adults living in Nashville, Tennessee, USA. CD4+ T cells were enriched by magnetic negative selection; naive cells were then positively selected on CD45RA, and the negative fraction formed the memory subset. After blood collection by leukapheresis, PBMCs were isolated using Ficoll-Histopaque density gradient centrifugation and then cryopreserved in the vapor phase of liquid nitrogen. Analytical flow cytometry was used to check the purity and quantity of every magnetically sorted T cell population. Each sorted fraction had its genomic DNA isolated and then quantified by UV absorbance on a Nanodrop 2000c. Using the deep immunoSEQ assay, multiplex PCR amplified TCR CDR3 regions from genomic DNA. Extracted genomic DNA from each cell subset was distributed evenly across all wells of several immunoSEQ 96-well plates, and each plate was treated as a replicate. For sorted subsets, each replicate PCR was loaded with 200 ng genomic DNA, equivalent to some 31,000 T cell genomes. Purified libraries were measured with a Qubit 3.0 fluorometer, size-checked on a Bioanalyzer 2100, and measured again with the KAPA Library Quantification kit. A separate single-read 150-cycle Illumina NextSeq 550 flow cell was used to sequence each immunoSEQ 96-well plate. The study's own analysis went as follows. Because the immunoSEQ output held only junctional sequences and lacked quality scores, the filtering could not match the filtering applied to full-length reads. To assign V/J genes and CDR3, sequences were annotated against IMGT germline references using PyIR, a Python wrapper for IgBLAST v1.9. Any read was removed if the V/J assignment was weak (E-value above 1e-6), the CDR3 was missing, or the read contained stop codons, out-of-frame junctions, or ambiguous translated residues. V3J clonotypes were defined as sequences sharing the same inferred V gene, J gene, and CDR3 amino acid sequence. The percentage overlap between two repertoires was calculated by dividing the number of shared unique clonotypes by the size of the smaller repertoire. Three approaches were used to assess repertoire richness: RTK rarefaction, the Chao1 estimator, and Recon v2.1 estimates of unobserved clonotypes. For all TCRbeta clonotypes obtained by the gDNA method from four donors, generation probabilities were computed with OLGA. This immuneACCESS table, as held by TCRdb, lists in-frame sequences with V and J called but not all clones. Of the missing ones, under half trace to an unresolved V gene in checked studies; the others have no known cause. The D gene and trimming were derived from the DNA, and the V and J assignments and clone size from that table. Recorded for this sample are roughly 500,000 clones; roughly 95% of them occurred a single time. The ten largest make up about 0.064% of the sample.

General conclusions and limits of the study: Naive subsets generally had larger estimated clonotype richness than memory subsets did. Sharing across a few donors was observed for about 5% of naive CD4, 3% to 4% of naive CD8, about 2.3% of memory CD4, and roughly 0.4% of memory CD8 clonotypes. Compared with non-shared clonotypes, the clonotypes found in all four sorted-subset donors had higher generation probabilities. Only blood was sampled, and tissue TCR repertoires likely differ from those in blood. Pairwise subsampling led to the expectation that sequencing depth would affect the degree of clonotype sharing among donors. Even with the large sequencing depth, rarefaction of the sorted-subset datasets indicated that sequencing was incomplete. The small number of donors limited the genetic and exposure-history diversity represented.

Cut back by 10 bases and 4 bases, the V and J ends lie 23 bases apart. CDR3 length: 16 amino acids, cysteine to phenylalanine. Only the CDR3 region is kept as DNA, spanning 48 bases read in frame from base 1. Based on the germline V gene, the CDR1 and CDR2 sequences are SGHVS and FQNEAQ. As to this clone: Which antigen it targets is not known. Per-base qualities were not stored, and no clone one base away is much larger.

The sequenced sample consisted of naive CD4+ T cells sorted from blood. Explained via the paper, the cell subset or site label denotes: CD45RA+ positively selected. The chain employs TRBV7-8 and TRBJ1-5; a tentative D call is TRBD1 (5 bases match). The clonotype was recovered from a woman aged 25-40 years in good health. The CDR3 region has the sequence CATTAGGGFDNQPQHF. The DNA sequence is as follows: TGTGCCACTACGGCCGGGGGGGGATTTGATAATCAGCCCCAGCATTTT.